This is a list of T cell receptor beta chains from one sample in a study of shared clonotypes between healthy human individuals. Libraries were prepared by immunoSEQ multiplex PCR; TCRdb keeps only in-frame clonotypes and omits some of them. This table has about 2.3 million clones, 85% to 95% appearing once. The sequenced sample consisted of naive CD4+ T cells from PBMCs. These receptors came from a man younger than 30 in good health. Some clones in this sample may be carry-over from other donors' samples. The CDR3 runs from the conserved cysteine through the conserved F or W. The D gene is left open where the match is weak. The size of a clone is reported for some rows only, either as once, few or many, or as a class for expanded clones.

v_call	clone_size	d_call	j_call	cdr3_nt	cdr3_aa
TRBV27	-	TRBD1	TRBJ2-1	TGTGCCAGCAGTCACTCATCCGGCAGGGGGCAATACAATGAGCAGTTCTTC	CASSHSSGRGQYNEQFF
TRBV2	-	TRBD1	TRBJ1-2	TGTGCCAGCAACGGACAGGAATGGCGGTGGGGAGGCTACACCTTC	CASNGQEWRWGGYTF
TRBV11-1	-	-	TRBJ2-4	TGTGCCAGCACCAAAATGGACACGGTTTTCAACATTCAGTACTTC	CASTKMDTVFNIQYF
TRBV7-9	-	TRBD2	TRBJ2-2	TGTGCCATCCGAATCGGGAGCGGGAACTACACCGGGGAGCTGTTTTTT	CAIRIGSGNYTGELFF
TRBV9	-	-	TRBJ1-2	TGTGCCAGCAGCACCAGACCAGGACCAGCTAACTATGGCTACACCTTC	CASSTRPGPANYGYTF
TRBV5-1	-	TRBD1	TRBJ2-1	TGCGCCAGCAGTCAGACAGGGGGCAGTGAGCAGTTCTTC	CASSQTGGSEQFF
TRBV4-1	few	TRBD2	TRBJ2-1	TGCGCCAGCAGCCAAGGACTAGCGGGAGGACTCTCCTACAATGAGCAGTTCTTC	CASSQGLAGGLSYNEQFF
TRBV7-9	-	-	TRBJ1-5	TGTGCCAGCAGTTTTTCTACAGGCTTTAACCAGCCCCAGCATTTT	CASSFSTGFNQPQHF
TRBV9	-	-	TRBJ1-1	TGTGCCAGCAGCGCCACAGGGTGGGACGGAGCTTTCTTT	CASSATGWDGAFF
TRBV18	-	-	TRBJ1-3	TGTGCCAGCTCACCACCCGGCGGATTTGGAAACACCATATATTTT	CASSPPGGFGNTIYF
TRBV5-1	once	-	TRBJ2-7	TGCGCCAGCAGCTTGGAGCCCGGGCTACAACAATACGAGCAGTACTTC	CASSLEPGLQQYEQYF
TRBV7-3	few	-	TRBJ1-1	TGTGCCAGCACCCCAAACAACGTCGCGAACACTGAAGCTTTCTTT	CASTPNNVANTEAFF
TRBV27	-	TRBD2	TRBJ2-7	TGTGCCAGCAGTTTGTTAGGGACTAGCGGGAGGTACCGACCTTCCTACGAGCAGTACTTC	CASSLLGTSGRYRPSYEQYF
TRBV9	once	TRBD2	TRBJ2-1	TGTGCCAGCAGCGTTGCCGATAGCGGGAGGGCCTATCGTGGGGAGCAGTTCTTC	CASSVADSGRAYRGEQFF
TRBV7-9	-	-	TRBJ1-5	TGTGCCAGCAGCCCCCGTGGGGGAGCGGGACAGCCCCAGCATTTT	CASSPRGGAGQPQHF
TRBV29-1	-	-	TRBJ2-5	TGCAGCGTTGAATTCCTCGTTGGCGGAGAGCAGTACTTC	CSVEFLVGGEQYF
TRBV5-1	-	TRBD1	TRBJ2-2	TGCGCCAGCAGCCCGCAGGGGGCGAACACCGGGGAGCTGTTTTTT	CASSPQGANTGELFF
TRBV7-7	-	TRBD1	TRBJ2-6	TGTGCCAGCAGCCCCGTCCAGGACAGGACCAACGTCCTGACTTTC	CASSPVQDRTNVLTF
TRBV7-9	-	-	TRBJ2-7	TGTGCCAGCAGCTTTAGCAGGGGGGTCGAGCAGTACTTC	CASSFSRGVEQYF
TRBV18	once	TRBD2	TRBJ2-1	TGTGCCAGCTCACGTAGAAGCGGGGATTACAATGAGCAGTTCTTC	CASSRRSGDYNEQFF
TRBV6-4	once	-	TRBJ2-1	TGTGCCAGCAGCTCAGCGGGTAACTCCTACAATGAGCAGTTCTTC	CASSSAGNSYNEQFF
TRBV28	-	-	TRBJ2-7	TGTGCCAGCACCGGAGGGGGGGGTCTTTCCTACGAGCAGTACTTC	CASTGGGGLSYEQYF
TRBV18	-	TRBD1	TRBJ1-4	TGTGCCAGCTCACCACCGTCAGGGGGCAATGAAAAACTGTTTTTT	CASSPPSGGNEKLFF
TRBV4-2	-	-	TRBJ1-2	TGTGCCAGCAGCCAAGCCGCGCACTATGGCTACACCTTC	CASSQAAHYGYTF
TRBV10-3	-	-	TRBJ1-4	TGTGCCATCAGTGAATCGACAGTGGCAACTAATGAAAAACTGTTTTTT	CAISESTVATNEKLFF
TRBV7-3	once	TRBD1	TRBJ1-5	TGTGCCAGCAGTACAGGGGGAGGTCAGCCCCAGCATTTT	CASSTGGGQPQHF
TRBV25-1	-	-	TRBJ1-2	TGTGCCAGCAGCGGGATGGGGGGACTGTACGGCTACACCTTC	CASSGMGGLYGYTF
TRBV27	-	-	TRBJ2-2	TGTGCCAGCAGTCCCCGGGTAAGGGGTCCGAACACCGGGGAGCTGTTTTTT	CASSPRVRGPNTGELFF
TRBV28	few	-	TRBJ2-2	TGTGCCAGCAGTTGGCGGACGCCCCCCGGGGAGCTGTTTTTT	CASSWRTPPGELFF
TRBV5-1	-	-	TRBJ2-1	TGCGCCAGCAGCTACGGTCCTTTCGATGAGCAGTTCTTC	CASSYGPFDEQFF
TRBV29-1	-	-	TRBJ2-5	TGCAGCGTTGTGGAGGTGACCCAGTACTTC	CSVVEVTQYF
TRBV5-1	-	-	TRBJ1-1	TGCGCCAGCAGCCTAGGCCAGGGGACGAGTGAAGCTTTCTTT	CASSLGQGTSEAFF
TRBV5-6	-	-	TRBJ2-2	TGTGCCAGCAGCTTGGTAGGACAACCGACCGGGGAGCTGTTTTTT	CASSLVGQPTGELFF
TRBV19	-	TRBD1	TRBJ2-7	TGTGCCAGTAGTATAGTGGCAGGGGGAACCTACGAGCAGTACTTC	CASSIVAGGTYEQYF
TRBV5-1	-	TRBD1	TRBJ2-7	TGCGCCAGCAGCACAACCGGGACAGGGATCTACTACGAGCAGTACTTC	CASSTTGTGIYYEQYF
TRBV6-6	-	TRBD1	TRBJ1-1	TGTGCCAGCCATAGGGACAGGTCTTATACTGAAGCTTTCTTT	CASHRDRSYTEAFF
TRBV5-3	-	-	TRBJ2-7	TGTGCCAGAAGCTCGGCGCGTACCCGGGCGTACTTC	CARSSARTRAYF
TRBV2	-	-	TRBJ2-1	TGTGCCCCACGGGTAGGTGAGCAGTTCTTC	CAPRVGEQFF
TRBV9	-	TRBD1	TRBJ1-2	TGTGCCAGCAGTGGGACAGGGGTGGATGGCTACACCTTC	CASSGTGVDGYTF
TRBV19	-	TRBD2	TRBJ2-2	TGTGCCAGTAGTGGCGGACTAGCGGGCACCGGGGAGCTGTTTTTT	CASSGGLAGTGELFF
TRBV5-1	-	TRBD2	TRBJ2-2	TGCGCCAGCAGCTTGGGGACTAGCGGGAGAGACACCGGGGAGCTGTTTTTT	CASSLGTSGRDTGELFF
TRBV5-4	few	TRBD2	TRBJ2-7	TGTGCCAGCAGCTTGACTAGCGGGAGGTCCTACGAGCAGTACTTC	CASSLTSGRSYEQYF
TRBV5-1	once	-	TRBJ1-2	TGCGCCAGCAGCGCTCAGGGAGACTATGGCTACACCTTC	CASSAQGDYGYTF
TRBV7-9	-	-	TRBJ1-1	TGTGCCAGCAGCCCAACCCGGATGAACACTGAAGCTTTCTTT	CASSPTRMNTEAFF
TRBV5-1	once	-	TRBJ1-2	TGCGCCAGCAGCTCCGGGTCAGGAAACTATGGCTACACCTTC	CASSSGSGNYGYTF